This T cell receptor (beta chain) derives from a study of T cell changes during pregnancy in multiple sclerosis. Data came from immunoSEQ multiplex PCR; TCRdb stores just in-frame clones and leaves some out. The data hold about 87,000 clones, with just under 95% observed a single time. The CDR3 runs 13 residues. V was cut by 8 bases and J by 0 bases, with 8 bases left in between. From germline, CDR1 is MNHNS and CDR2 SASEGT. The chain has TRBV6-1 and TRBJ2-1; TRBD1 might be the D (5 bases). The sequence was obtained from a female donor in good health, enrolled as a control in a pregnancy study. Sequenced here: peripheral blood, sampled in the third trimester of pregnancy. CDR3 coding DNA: TGTGCCAGCGGGCAGGGCTCCTACAATGAGCAGTTCTTC. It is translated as CASGQGSYNEQFF.